The TCR beta chain described here comes from a study of blood T cell repertoires in COVID-19. Overall study: Acute-phase and convalescent COVID-19 samples originated in the United States, Italy and Spain. Nucleic acid was either cDNA or gDNA, and it came from T cells, B-cell-depleted T cells, or PBMCs.

Source study methods: Quantification of nucleated cells was approximated via reference gene primer amplification. The assay was immunoSEQ multiplex PCR, and TCRdb's table has in-frame clones only and misses some. V, J and clone size derive from that table, while D and trimming were established from the DNA sequence. The sample contains roughly 170,000 clones, around 87% of which appear only once. Seattle patients were enrolled while actively infected and followed longitudinally. The sequence derives from a woman in her sixties or seventies with COVID-19, enrolled during active disease. Sequencing was carried out using peripheral blood.

The CDR3: CASRMGTGEAPGELFF. CDR3 nucleotides: TGCGCCAGCAGGATGGGGACAGGGGAAGCACCGGGGGAGCTGTTTTTT. V usage is TRBV5-1 and J usage is TRBJ2-2, with 10 bases fitting TRBD1. Germline V gene data show CDR1 as SGHRS and CDR2 as YFSETQ. V trimming: 5 bases; J trimming: 8 bases; junction bases outside the gene matches: 12. There are 16 residues in the CDR3.